Below, 2 T cell receptor beta chains from the same sample are listed, as sequenced in a study of CD8 T cells in ankylosing spondylitis (dated by TCRdb to the late 2010s). The investigation overall reported the following: Blood from ankylosing spondylitis patients appeared to be characterized by a TCR beta motif composed of about eight highly homologous amino acid variants.

Libraries were constructed by 5' RACE. These reads were obtained on an Illumina HiSeq 2500. The raw public data were reprocessed by TCRdb itself: fastp quality trimming at Q25, MiXCR clonotype calling, in-frame beta chains only. Identical CDR3 proteins give one entry, which carries the most common genes and DNA. This sample gives around 540,000 distinct CDR3 sequences in total; approximately 12% of them show up just once. The ten largest clones take up under 7.5% of the sample. Antigens of these TCRs are unknown. The sequenced material came from blood, either unsorted or a sorted T cell fraction (not recorded which). These TCRs come from a male donor with ankylosing spondylitis.

The chain has TRBV7-9 and TRBJ1-1; D is perhaps TRBD1 (6 bases). Trimming pared 8 bases from V and 2 bases from J, leaving 15 bases between. The CDR3 totals 14 residues. CDR1 and CDR2 (germline): SEHNR, FQNEAQ (reference sequence). This chain's CDR3 is CASRTGTTNTEAFF. The DNA of the CDR3 is TGTGCCAGCCGGACCGGGACAACTAACACTGAAGCTTTCTTT. The full variable domain, with the rest looked up from reference TRBV7-9 and TRBJ1-1, is DTGVSQNPRHKITKRGQNVTFRCDPISEHNRLYWYRQTLGQGPEFLTYFQNEAQLEKSRLLSDRFSAERPKGSFSTLEIQRTEQGDSAMYLCASRTGTTNTEAFFGQGTRLTVV.

This clonotype was seen only a few times. CDR3: CASSPRGAGGASSTDTQYF. The DNA of the CDR3 is TGTGCCAGCAGTCCCCGAGGAGCGGGAGGCGCTTCTAGCACAGATACGCAGTATTTT. The V call is TRBV12-3 or TRBV12-4, the J call TRBJ2-3; 9 nucleotides agree with TRBD2. This CDR3 has 19 amino acids. J lost 0 bases, V lost 5 bases, and 15 bases had no gene match.